This TCR beta chain was captured in a study of memory CD4+ T cells and cytomegalovirus serostatus. The method was immunoSEQ multiplex PCR; TCRdb's version includes in-frame clones alone and lacks a portion of them. The repertoire holds 50,000 to 60,000 clones, with around four fifths as singletons. CDR1 SQVTM and CDR2 ANQGSEA come from the germline V gene. Trimming left V 7 bases short and J 0 bases short, with 7 bases between. The CDR3 runs 11 residues. The sort gate was single viable CD3+CD4+CD8-CD45RO+ cells for memory CD4+ T cells. CMV serostatus came from serum IgG against pp150, pp28, p38, p52. The sequence was collected from an adult in good health and CMV-seropositive. The J gene is TRBJ2-7, the V gene TRBV29-1; tentative D call: TRBD1 (6 bases). The sequencing sample was made of memory CD4+ T cells from blood. DNA for the CDR3: TGCAGCGGGGGACACTCCTACGAGCAGTACTTC. Its protein product is CSGGHSYEQYF.